Following are 18 T cell receptor beta chains from one sample sequenced in a study of cytomegalovirus exposure and HLA in healthy donors. Both 60 Vbeta primers and 13 Jbeta primers went into the PCR. The table came from immunoSEQ multiplex PCR; TCRdb's copy has only in-frame clones and leaves some out. Here the sample spans under 200,000 clones, roughly 73% being singletons. Sequencing input: PBMCs. All receptors come from a woman aged 30 to 39 in good health and CMV-seronegative.

The V and J genes are TRBV6-6 and TRBJ2-5, with 7 bases matching TRBD1. The CDR3 covers 15 residues. Trimming removed 4 bases from V and 5 bases from J; junction bases left unmatched: 10. Per the germline V gene, CDR1 is MNHNY and CDR2 is SVGAGI (reference sequence). CDR3 region: CASSSWTGDRETQYF. CDR3 DNA: TGTGCCAGCAGTTCCTGGACAGGCGATAGGGAGACCCAGTACTTC.

This clone was seen more than once but under ten times. CDR3 in amino acids: CASRGAGGFYQPQHF. CDR3 nucleotides: TGTGCCAGCAGGGGGGCGGGGGGATTCTATCAGCCCCAGCATTTT. This chain joins TRBV27 and TRBJ1-5; possible D gene TRBD1, 6 bases. From germline, CDR1 is MNHEY and CDR2 SMNVEV (reference sequence). Trimming stripped 6 bases from V and 5 bases from J, with 17 bases between. The CDR3 is 15 amino acids.

The genes are TRBV14 and TRBJ2-7; 7 bases fit TRBD1. The CDR3 spans 16 residues. Germline lookup yields CDR1 SGHDN and CDR2 FVKESK. V lost 3 bases to trimming and J lost 6 bases; unmatched junction nucleotides: 14. The CDR3 DNA follows: TGTGCCAGCAGCCACCCTGGCGGCAGGGGGTCGGGCGAGCAGTACTTC. The encoded protein is CASSHPGGRGSGEQYF.

This sequence joins TRBV7-9 and TRBJ2-7, with D unresolved. V gave up 5 bases and J gave up 3 bases, with 8 bases separating them. The CDR3 runs 12 residues. The germline V gene encodes CDR1 SEHNR and CDR2 FQNEAQ (reference sequence). Here the CDR3 reads CASSQTNYEQYF. CDR3 DNA: TGTGCCAGCAGCCAAACTAACTACGAGCAGTACTTC.

The CDR3 reads CASKRTGDNQPQHF. The CDR3 coding sequence is TGTGCCAGCAAGCGGACAGGGGACAATCAGCCCCAGCATTTT. The chain uses TRBV6-5 and TRBJ1-5, with 9 positions matching TRBD1. V lost 7 bases, J lost 3 bases, and 4 bases stayed unmatched. This CDR3 comprises 14 residues. Germline V gene data show CDR1 as MNHEY and CDR2 as SVGAGI.

The chain employs TRBV6-5 and TRBJ1-5; 8 positions agree with TRBD1. Germline loops: CDR1 MNHEY, CDR2 SVGAGI. CDR3 size: 13 residues. The ends lost 6 bases at V and 3 bases at J; junction bases unmatched: 1. The CDR3 region has the DNA TGTGCCAGCAGGGACAGGGTCAATCAGCCCCAGCATTTT. It encodes CASRDRVNQPQHF.

The chain links TRBV15 to TRBJ1-3; unclear D gene. V lost 0 bases, J lost 4 bases, and 7 bases lay in between. Germline V lookup: CDR1 LNHNV, CDR2 YYDKDF (reference sequence). The CDR3 spans 14 residues. CDR3 sequence: CATSRDMQGNTIYF. CDR3 in DNA: TGTGCCACCAGCAGAGATATGCAGGGAAACACCATATATTTT. The whole variable domain, filled in from reference TRBV15 and TRBJ1-3, reads DAMVIQNPRYQVTQFGKPVTLSCSQTLNHNVMYWYQQKSSQAPKLLFHYYDKDFNNEADTPDNFQSRRPNTSFCFLDIRSPGLGDTAMYLCATSRDMQGNTIYFGEGSWLTVV.

The chain joins TRBV7-2 to TRBJ1-1; D might be TRBD1 (5 bases). There are 13 residues in the CDR3. Germline V gene data show CDR1 as SGHTA and CDR2 as FQGNSA. V gave up 1 base and J gave up 8 bases, with 11 bases separating them. The CDR3 coding sequence is TGTGCCAGCAGCTTAGAAAGGGGCTTAGAAGCTTTCTTT. It is translated as CASSLERGLEAFF.

This chain uses TRBV29-1 with TRBJ2-4, with D perhaps matching TRBD2 (6 bases). V was shortened by 4 bases and J by 8 bases, with 15 bases between the two germline ends. This CDR3 is 13 amino acids long. CDR1 is SQVTM and CDR2 is ANQGSEA in the germline V gene. The CDR3 nucleotides read TGCAGCGTTGTTCATGCAGGGAGGCACATTCAGTACTTC. Translated: CSVVHAGRHIQYF.

The chain recombines TRBV18 with TRBJ2-3, with D possibly TRBD1 on 5 matching bases. This CDR3 has 15 amino acids. V was pared by 3 bases and J by 4 bases, with 14 bases between. Germline loops: CDR1 KGHSH, CDR2 LQKENI. The CDR3 DNA reads TGTGCCAGCTCACCGGACGGTGGACACCCAGATACGCAGTATTTT. This codes for CASSPDGGHPDTQYF.

The chain couples TRBV6-6 to TRBJ2-7; 8 nucleotides line up with TRBD2. The CDR3 has 15 amino acids. The ends lost 2 bases at V and 0 bases at J; junction bases unmatched: 3. Per the germline V gene, CDR1 is MNHNY and CDR2 is SVGAGI (reference sequence). This CDR3 is CASSYVGGASYEQYF. CDR3 nucleotides: TGTGCCAGCAGTTACGTCGGGGGGGCCTCCTACGAGCAGTACTTC.

Details on this clone: Lacking the conserved final phenylalanine or tryptophan, this CDR3 likely reflects a read error. DNA of the CDR3: TGTGCCAGCAGCTCGGACAGAAGATTAGCTGAAGCTTTCCTT. It encodes CASSSDRRLAEAFL. The V gene is TRBV5-6, the J gene TRBJ1-1; a weak D match, TRBD1 (6 bases). The germline V and J ends were trimmed by 3 bases and 6 bases, with 15 bases remaining between them. The CDR3 spans 14 residues. The germline gives CDR1 SGHDT, CDR2 YYEEEE.

Points on this clone: One junction end does not reproduce the germline sequence, and a read error may be involved. The CDR3: CASSPSRDTHPIF. CDR3 DNA: TGTGCCAGCAGTCCTTCAAGGGACACCCACCCCATCTTC. The chain carries TRBV7-3 and TRBJ2-7; TRBD1 might be the D (6 bases). Germline V gene lookup returns CDR1 SGHTA and CDR2 FQGTGA. The CDR3 is 13 amino acids.

This clone was seen a handful of times. The chain is built from TRBV19 and TRBJ2-1; D is possibly TRBD1 (6 bases). Germline V lookup: CDR1 LNHDA, CDR2 SQIVND (reference sequence). V gave up 3 bases and J gave up 4 bases, with 7 bases separating them. CDR3 size: 13 residues. The CDR3 region has the DNA TGTGCCAGTAGTATCCAGGGGTACAATGAGCAGTTCTTC. Amino acids: CASSIQGYNEQFF.

The chain couples TRBV9 to TRBJ1-6; 8 positions agree with TRBD1. V dropped 0 bases and J dropped 7; count of bases not matched to a gene: 18. CDR1 is SGDLS and CDR2 is YYNGEE in the germline V gene. The CDR3 spans 20 residues. In DNA, the CDR3 is TGTGCCAGCAGCGTAGCGAGAACAGGGGGGGCCCTTACGAGGAATTCACCCCTCCACTTT. Translation gives CASSVARTGGALTRNSPLHF. The entire variable domain, with the rest obtained from reference TRBV9 and TRBJ1-6, is as follows: DSGVTQTPKHLITATGQRVTLRCSPRSGDLSVYWYQQSLDQGLQFLIQYYNGEERAKGNILERFSAQQFPDLHSELNLSSLELGDSALYFCASSVARTGGALTRNSPLHFGNGTRLTVT.

This rearrangement joins TRBV27 to TRBJ1-2; 10 nucleotides line up with TRBD1. Trimming removed 4 bases from V and 7 bases from J; junction bases left unmatched: 6. The CDR3 consists of 14 residues. Germline V CDR1 and CDR2: MNHEY, SMNVEV (reference sequence). CDR3 in DNA: TGTGCCAGCAGTTGGACAGGGGGTTGGGGTGGCTACACCTTC. Its protein is CASSWTGGWGGYTF.

This sequence joins TRBV27 and TRBJ2-7; TRBD1 matches 7 bases. CDR3 length equals 15 residues. Trimming at V came to 7 bases and at J to 0 bases, leaving 9 bases not matched to a gene. Germline-derived CDR1 and CDR2 are MNHEY and SMNVEV (reference sequence). The CDR3 sequence: CASTLHRGSSYEQYF. DNA of the CDR3: TGTGCCAGCACTCTGCACAGGGGATCCTCCTACGAGCAGTACTTC.

The J gene is TRBJ2-7, the V gene TRBV6-5, with 10 bases that match TRBD1. Germline V gene lookup returns CDR1 MNHEY and CDR2 SVGAGI. The ends lost 1 base at V and 5 bases at J; junction bases unmatched: 2. The CDR3 loop spans 14 amino acids. The CDR3 DNA follows: TGTGCCAGCAGTTACTTAGGGACAGGGGACGAGCAGTACTTC. Protein product: CASSYLGTGDEQYF.